This T cell receptor beta chain was observed in a study of early T cells in non-severe SARS-CoV-2 infection. Study as a whole: Bulk RNA isolated from unsorted whole blood underwent sequencing; chains were not paired. Overall study findings and caveats: VDJdb matching, biased toward anti-spike CD8 responses, missed private and CD4 specificities.

Each cDNA molecule carried a unique molecular identifier. TCRdb re-called the 5' RACE reads through MiXCR, storing one row per CDR3 protein. The table shows tens of thousands of distinct CDR3 sequences, with around 13% occurring only once. Many counts were recorded for this clonotype. Its target is not known. The receptor was derived from an adult who was a healthcare worker with PCR-confirmed SARS-CoV-2 infection or an uninfected control (not recorded which). Sequencing used whole blood.

CDR3 region: CASSSTSNQPQHF. CDR3 coding DNA: TGTGCCAGCAGCTCCACTAGCAATCAGCCCCAGCATTTT. This rearrangement joins TRBV3-1 to TRBJ1-5; D uncertain. Germline loops: CDR1 LGHDT, CDR2 YNNKEL (reference sequence). The length of the CDR3 is 13 residues. V was clipped by 5 bases and J by 0 bases, with 5 bases between them.